This T cell receptor (beta chain) emerged from a study of blood T cells in healthy people across ages. The use of a sample-barcoded 5' primer and a J-beta primer mix characterized a second PCR of roughly 6 to 11 cycles. TCRdb fed the 5' RACE reads into MiXCR, producing one record per CDR3 protein. The table lists 650,000 to 900,000 distinct CDR3 sequences, around 62% of them singletons. This sequence was found in a man aged 25 to 45 in good health. Sequencing used blood.

Here the CDR3 reads CASSLVRASDEQFF. The CDR3 bases are TGCGCCAGCAGCTTGGTCAGGGCTTCCGATGAGCAGTTCTTC. V gene TRBV5-1 combines with J gene TRBJ2-1; a possible D gene is TRBD1 (5 bases). The CDR3 extends over 14 amino acids. Between the trimmed V and J ends, which lost 0 bases and 8 bases, there was a span of 12 bases. Germline loops: CDR1 SGHRS, CDR2 YFSETQ.